The 13 T cell receptor beta chains below were found in one sample sequenced in a study of OX40 agonist ivuxolimab in advanced cancers. Produced via immunoSEQ multiplex PCR; TCRdb's table is partial and in-frame only. The sample lists 40,000 to 50,000 clones, 87% occurring once. The sequenced sample was CD4+ or CD8+ T cells sorted from blood, obtained in a trial of the OX40 agonist ivuxolimab. Every receptor here comes from an adult with an advanced solid tumor such as melanoma, head and neck, liver or kidney cancer.

This chain uses TRBV6-4 with TRBJ1-6; no definite D call. CDR3 length: 15 residues. In germline, CDR1 is MRHNA, CDR2 SNTAGT. V was trimmed by 0 bases and J by 9 bases, leaving 12 bases between them. The chain's CDR3 is CASSDSIALRSPLHF. The CDR3 DNA sequence: TGTGCCAGCAGTGACTCGATTGCGCTGCGTTCACCCCTCCACTTT.

The V and J genes are TRBV2 and TRBJ2-2, with a tentative D call TRBD2 (5 bases). The CDR3 extends over 15 amino acids. Germline CDR1 and CDR2: SNHLY and FYNNEI. V lost 3 bases and J lost 5, with 13 bases in between. This chain's CDR3 is CASSEVRTQTGELFF. The CDR3 nucleotides read TGTGCCAGCAGTGAGGTACGGACTCAGACCGGGGAGCTGTTTTTT.

CDR3 DNA: TGCGCCAGCAGCTTGGGGGCCTCGAGCAATCAGCCCCAGCATTTT. Encoded protein: CASSLGASSNQPQHF. V and J are TRBV5-1 and TRBJ1-5, with unresolved D. The CDR3 runs 15 residues. The V end was cut by 0 bases, the J end by 1 base, with 8 bases between. The germline V gene encodes CDR1 SGHRS and CDR2 YFSETQ.

The chain has TRBV6-1 and TRBJ1-2; TRBD1 aligns across 8 bases. The CDR3 runs to 15 residues. With V trimmed by 6 bases and J by 3 bases, 9 bases remained unmatched. Germline CDR1 is MNHNS and CDR2 is SASEGT. In DNA, the CDR3 is TGTGCCAGCAGAACTGACAGGGGATCAGACTATGGCTACACCTTC. Protein sequence: CASRTDRGSDYGYTF.

This clone was found a few times. The chain carries TRBV7-2 and TRBJ1-2; D perhaps matches TRBD1 (5 bases). Between the trimmed V and J ends, which lost 3 bases and 2 bases, there was a span of 10 bases. This CDR3 is 14 amino acids long. Germline V lookup: CDR1 SGHTA, CDR2 FQGNSA. For the CDR3, the DNA is TGTGCCAGCAGCTTCTACAGGATGAACTATGGCTACACCTTC. Its protein product is CASSFYRMNYGYTF.

This clone was recorded only once. The chain joins TRBV11-2 to TRBJ2-7; the D call may be TRBD1 or TRBD2 (5 bases each). CDR1 SGHAT and CDR2 FQNNGV come from the germline V gene. This CDR3 is 16 amino acids long. V was pared by 5 bases and J by 3 bases, with 20 bases between. The DNA of the CDR3 is TGTGCCAGCAGCACACAAACCAGGGACGCGCGCTACGAGCAGTACTTC. Its protein is CASSTQTRDARYEQYF.

The V call is TRBV6-1, the J call TRBJ1-1; possibly TRBD1 for D (6 bases). This CDR3 is 14 amino acids long. Trimming cost V 2 bases and J 7 bases, with 14 bases left between them. Germline V gene lookup returns CDR1 MNHNS and CDR2 SASEGT. The CDR3 loop is CASSELGAGREAFF. CDR3 in DNA: TGTGCCAGCAGTGAATTGGGGGCAGGTCGTGAAGCTTTCTTT.

This clone is a singleton in its sample. This chain uses TRBV28 with TRBJ1-2, with a tentative D call TRBD1 (5 bases). Trimming cost V 5 bases and J 2 bases, with 9 bases left between them. The V gene's germline CDR1 is MDHEN and CDR2 SYDVKM. The CDR3 sequence is 13 residues long. This chain's CDR3 is CASSIGGNYGYTF. The CDR3 DNA follows: TGTGCCAGCAGTATCGGGGGGAACTATGGCTACACCTTC.

The gene calls are TRBV7-8 and TRBJ2-5; 11 positions agree with TRBD2. Per the germline V gene, CDR1 is SGHVS and CDR2 is FQNEAQ. This CDR3 spans 16 amino acids. The ends lost 1 base at V and 5 bases at J; junction bases unmatched: 6. Here the CDR3 reads CASSLVLAGGVETQYF. The DNA for the CDR3 is TGTGCCAGCAGCTTAGTCCTAGCGGGAGGCGTGGAGACCCAGTACTTC.

The gene calls are TRBV6-5 and TRBJ2-7, with 9 bases fitting TRBD1. V gave up 6 bases and J gave up 3 bases; unmatched junction bases: 9. Looked up from germline, CDR1 is MNHEY and CDR2 is SVGAGI. The CDR3 has 15 amino acids. CDR3 coding DNA: TGTGCCAGCAGACTACAGGGGGCTCGGGACTACGAGCAGTACTTC. It specifies CASRLQGARDYEQYF.

The chain is built from TRBV15 and TRBJ2-5, with D perhaps TRBD1 or TRBD2 (5 bases each). CDR1 is LNHNV and CDR2 is YYDKDF in the germline V gene (reference sequence). The CDR3 contains 16 residues. The germline V and J ends were trimmed by 5 bases and 3 bases, with 19 bases remaining between them. For the CDR3, the DNA is TGTGCCACCAGCGGGGGTCGCAGAGACCTTAAAGAGACCCAGTACTTC. It translates to CATSGGRRDLKETQYF.

The chain uses TRBV2 and TRBJ2-7; no definite D call. Trimming took off 1 base at V and 2 bases at J, with 6 bases between the two ends. The CDR3 contains 13 residues. CDR1 SNHLY and CDR2 FYNNEI come from the germline V gene. The CDR3: CASSEGATYEQYF. In nucleotides, the CDR3 is TGTGCCAGCAGTGAAGGGGCTACCTACGAGCAGTACTTC.

This clone was found once. The chain recombines TRBV19 with TRBJ2-5; D not certain. This CDR3 spans 13 amino acids. V lost 6 bases and J lost 1, with 9 bases in between. Germline V gene data show CDR1 as LNHDA and CDR2 as SQIVND (reference sequence). In nucleotides, the CDR3 is TGTGCCAGTAGGAAGGGCCTCCAAGAGACCCAGTACTTC. This translates into CASRKGLQETQYF.